This T cell receptor beta chain was sequenced for a study of T cells expressing NK-cell markers. Study context: Sorted CD3+CD56+NKG2C+, CD3+CD56+NKG2C- and CD3+CD56-NKG2C+ T cells supplied TCR beta repertoires. The study, taken as a whole, reports: Of CD8+ T cells, roughly 1.0-7.5% belonged to dominant NKG2C+ clonotypes in five or six donors. Whether expanded NKG2C+ T cell clones recognized HCMV stayed uncertain.

The length of the CDR3 is 17 residues. Per germline, CDR1 SGHVS and CDR2 FNYEAQ. For TCR beta, cDNA was produced by 5'RACE template switching with UMIs. TCRdb reprocessed the 5' RACE reads; each CDR3 protein has one entry and no DNA is given. The listing contains approximately 150,000 distinct CDR3 sequences. Worth noting for this clonotype: The antigen is not known.

The rearrangement joins TRBV7-6 to TRBJ2-2. Sequencing was carried out using blood T cells: a sorted CD56 or NKG2C T cell subset, CD4+ or CD8+ T cells, or bulk PBMC T cells (not recorded which). This TCR came from a man between 18 and 29 years old in good health. The CDR3 spells CASSSQLSHWDTGELFF.